What follows are 21 T cell receptor beta chains derived from one specimen sequenced in a study of blood T cell repertoires in COVID-19. Sequencing used immunoSEQ multiplex PCR; TCRdb keeps in-frame clones, though not all of them. The table lists fewer than 150,000 clones, more than 75% of them singletons. The sequenced sample was peripheral blood. These receptors all come from a human donor in a cohort sampled during active COVID-19.

The chain has TRBV18 and TRBJ2-1; D uncertain. The CDR3 extends over 14 amino acids. The germline V gene encodes CDR1 KGHSH and CDR2 LQKENI. V lost 2 bases to trimming and J lost 4 bases, with 9 bases between them. In nucleotides, the CDR3 is TGTGCCAGCTCACCAAGTCAGTATTACAATGAGCAGTTCTTC. Its translation is CASSPSQYYNEQFF.

The chain has TRBV16 and TRBJ2-3; D perhaps matches TRBD2 (5 bases). V lost 2 bases to trimming and J lost 7 bases, with 13 bases between them. CDR1 and CDR2 (germline): KGHSY, FQNENV. The CDR3 contains 14 residues. The CDR3 sequence is CASSQRGSENTQYF. In nucleotides, the CDR3 is TGTGCCAGCAGCCAAAGAGGGAGTGAAAATACGCAGTATTTT.

Points on this clone: Other DNA sequences in this specimen translate into the identical CDR3. The chain carries TRBV7-2 and TRBJ2-3; TRBD2 aligns across 9 bases. The CDR3 runs 16 residues. The J segment lost 3 bases and the V segment lost 1 base, leaving 5 bases of the junction unmatched. CDR1 is SGHTA, CDR2 FQGNSA, per germline. The CDR3 nucleotides read TGTGCCAGCAGCTTAGGCCTAGCGGGATCGACAGATACGCAGTATTTT. Translated, it gives CASSLGLAGSTDTQYF.

The CDR3 nucleotides are TGTGCCACCAGCAACCAGGGCAATCAGCCCCAGCATTTT. Amino acids: CATSNQGNQPQHF. V and J are TRBV15 and TRBJ1-5, with D unresolved. Germline loops: CDR1 LNHNV, CDR2 YYDKDF (reference sequence). V dropped 4 bases and J dropped 2 bases, with 6 bases sitting between them. The CDR3 covers 13 residues.

V is TRBV7-9 and J is TRBJ2-5; 11 bases fit TRBD2. In germline, CDR1 is SEHNR, CDR2 FQNEAQ (reference sequence). The trim removed 5 bases at V and 0 bases at J, leaving 5 bases unmatched. The CDR3 loop spans 16 amino acids. CDR3 region: CASSQGTSGYQETQYF. Written as DNA, the CDR3 is TGTGCCAGCAGCCAAGGGACTAGCGGTTACCAAGAGACCCAGTACTTC.

V usage is TRBV19 and J usage is TRBJ2-5; 9 bases map to TRBD1. The CDR3 is 20 amino acids. Germline assignment: CDR1 LNHDA and CDR2 SQIVND (reference sequence). The ends lost 4 bases at V and 5 bases at J; junction bases unmatched: 23. Here the CDR3 reads CASSSLSPGPNRGPGETQYF. The DNA for the CDR3 is TGTGCCAGTAGTAGCCTATCCCCCGGCCCAAACAGGGGGCCCGGCGAGACCCAGTACTTC.

About this clone: Within the sample, other DNA sequences also encode this same CDR3. The rearrangement links TRBV9 to TRBJ2-2; TRBD1 aligns across 10 bases. The V gene's germline CDR1 is SGDLS and CDR2 YYNGEE. There are 16 residues in the CDR3. J gave up 0 bases and V 4 bases, and 3 bases lay outside the gene matches. The CDR3 loop is CASSPGQGANTGELFF. The CDR3 region has the DNA TGTGCCAGCAGCCCAGGACAGGGGGCGAACACCGGGGAGCTGTTTTTT.

The V and J genes are TRBV18 and TRBJ2-7; a weak D match, TRBD1 (5 bases). Germline lookup yields CDR1 KGHSH and CDR2 LQKENI. The CDR3 loop spans 14 amino acids. V was shortened by 0 bases and J by 9 bases, with 15 bases between the two germline ends. The CDR3 DNA reads TGTGCCAGCTCACCACCGTCAGGGTCCTGGATGCAGTACTTC. It encodes CASSPPSGSWMQYF.

The J gene is TRBJ2-7, the V gene TRBV6-6; possibly TRBD2 for D (5 bases). Trimming removed 10 bases from V and 6 bases from J, with 16 bases in between. In germline, CDR1 is MNHNY, CDR2 SVGAGI (reference sequence). The CDR3 has 12 amino acids. The CDR3 bases are TGTGCCACCGGATCGACTATCGGCGAGCAGTACTTC. Translation gives CATGSTIGEQYF.

The chain recombines TRBV7-9 with TRBJ2-1; TRBD2 aligns across 11 bases. The junction had 5 bases not matched to a gene; V was cut back by 3 bases and J by 7 bases. There are 15 residues in the CDR3. The germline V gene encodes CDR1 SEHNR and CDR2 FQNEAQ (reference sequence). CDR3 sequence: CASSFTGTSGNEQFF. DNA of the CDR3: TGTGCCAGCAGCTTTACCGGGACTAGCGGAAATGAGCAGTTCTTC.

V is TRBV7-8 and J is TRBJ1-2; 7 positions match TRBD1. Germline values: CDR1 SGHVS, CDR2 FQNEAQ. V was pared by 3 bases and J by 3 bases, with 4 bases of the junction left unmatched. The CDR3 contains 14 residues. CDR3 sequence: CASSLTGWDYGYTF. As DNA, the CDR3 is TGTGCCAGCAGCTTGACAGGGTGGGACTATGGCTACACCTTC.

The CDR3 DNA is TGCGCCAGCAGCCGCCTAGGGACAGGGGGCGATAAAGGCTACACCTTC. It specifies CASSRLGTGGDKGYTF. This sequence joins TRBV4-1 and TRBJ1-2; 12 bases match TRBD1. Germline-derived CDR1 and CDR2 are MGHRA and YSYEKL. The length of the CDR3 is 16 residues. V lost 4 bases, J lost 8 bases, and 11 bases stayed unmatched.

This rearrangement joins TRBV15 to TRBJ1-2; 8 bases align to TRBD1. V dropped 7 bases and J dropped 0; count of bases not matched to a gene: 7. The CDR3 extends over 15 amino acids. Germline V gene lookup returns CDR1 LNHNV and CDR2 YYDKDF (reference sequence). As DNA, the CDR3 is TGTGCCACCACCCCCGACAGGGGATCTAACTATGGCTACACCTTC. Amino acids: CATTPDRGSNYGYTF.

This sequence joins TRBV5-1 and TRBJ1-1, with D unresolved. Germline V gene lookup returns CDR1 SGHRS and CDR2 YFSETQ. CDR3 length: 15 amino acids. Trimming took 0 bases from V and 2 from J, leaving 11 bases between them. The CDR3 here is CASSLGTGSNTEAFF. The CDR3 DNA sequence: TGCGCCAGCAGCTTGGGAACCGGGTCTAACACTGAAGCTTTCTTT.

The rearrangement joins TRBV6-5 to TRBJ2-5; no clear D gene. CDR1 is MNHEY, CDR2 SVGAGI, per germline. The CDR3 runs to 13 residues. V was pared by 6 bases and J by 1 base, with 9 bases between. The CDR3 is CASRPRVQETQYF. The CDR3, as DNA: TGTGCCAGCAGACCCCGGGTCCAAGAGACCCAGTACTTC.

The chain joins TRBV27 to TRBJ2-3; D might be TRBD1 (5 bases). This CDR3 spans 16 amino acids. The V gene lost 1 base and the J gene lost 1 base, with 12 bases spanning the gap. Germline CDR1 MNHEY, CDR2 SMNVEV (reference sequence). The CDR3 here is CASSLLTERGTDTQYF. Here the CDR3 DNA reads TGTGCCAGCAGTTTATTGACAGAACGGGGCACAGATACGCAGTATTTT.

This clone was counted a single time. Written as DNA, the CDR3 is TGTGCCAGCAGGCGGACTGGTAGCCAACAAGAGACCCAGTACTTC. This sequence encodes CASRRTGSQQETQYF. The chain employs TRBV2 and TRBJ2-5; D may be TRBD2 (5 bases). This CDR3 is built from 15 residues. The V end lost 6 bases, the J end lost 2 bases, and 16 bases lay between the germline ends. Looked up from germline, CDR1 is SNHLY and CDR2 is FYNNEI.

The chain carries TRBV7-2 and TRBJ2-3; 15 bases are shared with TRBD2. The CDR3 runs 19 residues. The germline V gene has CDR1 SGHTA and CDR2 FQGNSA. V was pared by 1 base and J by 2 bases, with 7 bases of the junction left unmatched. For the CDR3, the DNA is TGTGCCAGCAGCTTAGGTTGGGGACTAGCGGGAGGACCCACAGATACGCAGTATTTT. It translates to CASSLGWGLAGGPTDTQYF.

The chain links TRBV7-2 to TRBJ1-1; 11 bases fit TRBD1. The V segment lost 4 bases and the J segment 3 bases; nucleotides outside the gene matches: 1. Germline values: CDR1 SGHTA, CDR2 FQGNSA. The CDR3 length is 14 residues. CDR3 sequence: CASSWTGGDTEAFF. The CDR3 DNA reads TGTGCCAGCAGCTGGACAGGGGGCGACACTGAAGCTTTCTTT.

This clone has more than one count but fewer than ten. The chain carries TRBV5-1 and TRBJ2-7, with 9 nucleotides matching TRBD2. The V and J ends lost 1 base and 6 bases, in that order; junction bases with no gene match: 5. The CDR3 is 14 residues long. Germline V gene sequence: CDR1 SGHRS, CDR2 YFSETQ. The DNA for the CDR3 is TGCGCCAGCAGCTTGAGTAGCGGGAGCTCCGAGCAGTACTTC. It yields the protein CASSLSSGSSEQYF.

The V and J genes are TRBV3-1 (or the pseudogene TRBV3-2) and TRBJ1-1; 9 bases are a match to TRBD1. Germline V gene lookup returns CDR1 LGHDT and CDR2 YNNKEL (reference sequence). The V and J ends lost 5 bases and 6 bases, in that order; junction bases with no gene match: 4. This CDR3 has 13 residues. CDR3 loop: CASSGRQGAEAFF. Here the CDR3 DNA reads TGTGCCAGCAGCGGACGACAGGGGGCTGAAGCTTTCTTT.